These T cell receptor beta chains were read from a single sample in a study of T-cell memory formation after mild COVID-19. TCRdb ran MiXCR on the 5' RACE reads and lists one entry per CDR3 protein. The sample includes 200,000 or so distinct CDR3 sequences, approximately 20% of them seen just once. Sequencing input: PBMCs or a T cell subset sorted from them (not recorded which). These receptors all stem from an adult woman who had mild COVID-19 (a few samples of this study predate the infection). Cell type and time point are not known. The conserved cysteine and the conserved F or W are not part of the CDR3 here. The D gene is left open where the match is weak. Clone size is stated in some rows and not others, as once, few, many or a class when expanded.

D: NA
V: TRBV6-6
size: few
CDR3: ASSYPPDKTQY

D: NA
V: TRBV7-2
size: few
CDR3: ASSLMGSWAGLNYGYT

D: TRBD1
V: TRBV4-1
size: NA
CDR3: ASSQKTGSPSEAF

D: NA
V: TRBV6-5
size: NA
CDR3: ASRSTRGREEKLF

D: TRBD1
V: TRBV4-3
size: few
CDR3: ASSQEDRVDEKLF

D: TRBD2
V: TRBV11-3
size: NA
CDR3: ASSPGRERREQY

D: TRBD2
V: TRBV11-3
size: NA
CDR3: ASSPRLAGYSSEQF

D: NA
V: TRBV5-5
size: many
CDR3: ASSWAPGQEETQY

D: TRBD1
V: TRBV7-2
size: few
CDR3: ASSWTGALGEQY

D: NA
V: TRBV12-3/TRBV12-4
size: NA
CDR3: ASSSRQNNQPQH

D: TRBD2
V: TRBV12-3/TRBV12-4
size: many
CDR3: ASRVAGLQETQY

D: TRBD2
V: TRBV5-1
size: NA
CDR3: ASSTGNTSGRKEQF

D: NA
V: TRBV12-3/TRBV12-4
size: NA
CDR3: ASRPTPGRQF

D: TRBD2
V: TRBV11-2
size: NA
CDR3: ASRGELAASSYEQY

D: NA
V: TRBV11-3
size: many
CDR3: ASSSGWIKNIQY

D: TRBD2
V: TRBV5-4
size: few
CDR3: ASSLGPSGIYEQY

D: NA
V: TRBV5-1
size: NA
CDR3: ASREDGSSTDTQY

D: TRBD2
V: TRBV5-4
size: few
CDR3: ASSLAGRWYEQY

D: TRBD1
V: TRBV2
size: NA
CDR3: ASSEDRARMNEQF

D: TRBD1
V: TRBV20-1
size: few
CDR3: SARLTGGGKDTEAF

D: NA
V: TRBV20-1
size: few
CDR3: SARHRVDTEAF

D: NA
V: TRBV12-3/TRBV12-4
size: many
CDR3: ASSFRGTQNQPQH

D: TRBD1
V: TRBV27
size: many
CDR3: ASSLTTGAYEQY

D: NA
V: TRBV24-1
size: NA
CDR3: ATSDRAGQTGANVLT

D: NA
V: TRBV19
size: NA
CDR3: ASSNPGLKSHEQF

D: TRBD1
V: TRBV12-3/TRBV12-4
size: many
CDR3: ASSSSRDRDPQH

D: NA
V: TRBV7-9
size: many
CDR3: ASSLLGLNEKLF

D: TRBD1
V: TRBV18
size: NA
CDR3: ASSPDRLGEQY

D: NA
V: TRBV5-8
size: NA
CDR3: ASSGDGGRREQY

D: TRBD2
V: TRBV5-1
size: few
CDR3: ASSSRSGLVNEQY

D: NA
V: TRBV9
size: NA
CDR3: ASSTDPSYEQY

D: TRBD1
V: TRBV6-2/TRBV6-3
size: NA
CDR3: AGKTGRTGELF

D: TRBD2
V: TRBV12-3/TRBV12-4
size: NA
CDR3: ASRLGGRVFGTDTQY

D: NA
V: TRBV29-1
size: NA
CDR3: SAPETGYYNEQF

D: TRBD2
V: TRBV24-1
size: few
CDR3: ATRASGRYPSYEQY

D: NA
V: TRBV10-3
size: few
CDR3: AISEYRDGYT

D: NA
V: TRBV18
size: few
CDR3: ASFNGGDTEAF

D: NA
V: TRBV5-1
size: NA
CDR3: ASSIQGSDTQY

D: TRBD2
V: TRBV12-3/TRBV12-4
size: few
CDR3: ASSFTTSGRGEQF

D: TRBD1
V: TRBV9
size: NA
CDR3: ASSPGQGAYYEQY

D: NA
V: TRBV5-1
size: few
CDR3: ASRDGNTGELF

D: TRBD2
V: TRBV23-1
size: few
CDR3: ASSQRITGLAGLSSYEQY

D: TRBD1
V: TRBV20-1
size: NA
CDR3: SARDRQGVSGYT

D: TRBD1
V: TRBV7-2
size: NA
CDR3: ASIWDRGEETQY

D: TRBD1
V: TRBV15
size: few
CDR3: ATSRVTGGGYGYT

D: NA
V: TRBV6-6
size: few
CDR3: ASRIQAGDTYEQY

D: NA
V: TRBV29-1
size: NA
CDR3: SFSPANYGYT

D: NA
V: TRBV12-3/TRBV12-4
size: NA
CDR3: ASSSQASNEQF

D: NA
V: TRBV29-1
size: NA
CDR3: SVVRAPGVETQY

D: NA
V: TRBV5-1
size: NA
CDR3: ASSLEGSLNQPQH

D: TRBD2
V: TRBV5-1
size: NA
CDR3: ASSPRTSLNEQF

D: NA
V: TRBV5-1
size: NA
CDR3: ASSSTSGVYMNTEAF

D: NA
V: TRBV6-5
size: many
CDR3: AGYRNEQF

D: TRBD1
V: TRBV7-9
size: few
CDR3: ASNDRGSYNSPLH

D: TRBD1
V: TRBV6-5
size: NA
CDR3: ASTKDRGVSYYGYT

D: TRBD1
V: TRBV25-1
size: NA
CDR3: ASSEYKDRVYEQY

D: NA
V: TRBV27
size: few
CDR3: ASSYRDSNQPQH

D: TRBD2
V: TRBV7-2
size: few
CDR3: ASSLVAGGEETQY

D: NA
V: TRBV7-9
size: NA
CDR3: ASSLRPFPTDTQY

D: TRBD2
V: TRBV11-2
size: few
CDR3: ASSLVGLGLAGASTQY